These T cell receptor beta chains were read from a single sample in a study of T cells in Graves' hyperthyroidism and ophthalmopathy. From the multiplex PCR reads, TCRdb called clonotypes with MiXCR, one entry per CDR3 protein. The sample consists of a few hundred thousand distinct CDR3 sequences, 15% of them appearing once. The sample consisted of blood. The receptor source for this set is a woman under 40 with Graves' hyperthyroidism. The CDR3 runs from the conserved cysteine through the conserved F or W. The order of the fields is CDR3 protein, CDR3 DNA, D gene, V gene, J gene, clone size. A D gene is named only where the DNA matches it firmly. The size field is filled for only some rows; it gives once, few, many or a size class.

CASSLDRGRYQPQHF	TGTGCCAGCAGTTTGGACAGGGGGAGGTATCAGCCCCAGCATTTT	TRBD1	TRBV28	TRBJ1-5	many
CASSLGGRNDQPQHF	TGTGCCAGCAGCTTAGGAGGGAGAAACGATCAGCCCCAGCATTTT	NA	TRBV7-8	TRBJ1-5	many
CASSARAGGLAETQYF	TGTGCCAGCAGCGCACGAGCGGGAGGGCTCGCAGAGACCCAGTACTTC	TRBD2	TRBV7-2	TRBJ2-5	many
CASSFIKGTKTEAFF	TGTGCCAGCAGCTTTATTAAGGGCACGAAAACTGAAGCTTTCTTT	NA	TRBV7-6	TRBJ1-1	NA
CASSPLVFDYNEQFF	TGTGCCAGCAGCCCCTTGGTGTTCGACTACAATGAGCAGTTCTTC	NA	TRBV5-5	TRBJ2-1	few
CASTHPGVEETQYF	TGTGCCAGCACTCACCCGGGGGTCGAAGAGACCCAGTACTTC	NA	TRBV11-2	TRBJ2-5	many
CASSQNDRGRRNTEAFF	TGTGCCAGCAGCCAGAACGACCGGGGCCGACGGAACACTGAAGCTTTCTTT	NA	TRBV11-3	TRBJ1-1	many
CASSSLADHQETQYF	TGTGCCAGCAGTTCGCTAGCGGACCACCAAGAGACCCAGTACTTC	TRBD2	TRBV28	TRBJ2-5	many
CAIRHEGVGFNYGYTF	TGTGCCATCAGGCATGAGGGTGTGGGGTTTAACTATGGCTACACCTTC	NA	TRBV10-3	TRBJ1-2	NA
CASSLDGTLEQYF	TGCGCCAGCAGCTTGGATGGTACCCTCGAGCAGTACTTC	NA	TRBV5-1	TRBJ2-7	NA
CASSWSGTPGNEQFF	TGCGCCAGCAGCTGGAGCGGGACCCCGGGCAATGAGCAGTTCTTC	TRBD2	TRBV5-1	TRBJ2-1	many
CASSPTEETQYF	TGTGCCAGCAGTCCCACCGAAGAGACCCAGTACTTC	NA	TRBV6-2/TRBV6-3	TRBJ2-5	many
CAISESGAGGVNEQFF	TGTGCCATCAGTGAGTCGGGAGCGGGAGGGGTTAATGAGCAGTTCTTC	TRBD2	TRBV10-3	TRBJ2-1	NA
CASSLEYISAGELFF	TGCGCCAGCAGCTTGGAATATATTAGCGCCGGGGAGCTGTTTTTT	NA	TRBV5-1	TRBJ2-2	NA
CSAQERRNTGELFF	TGCAGCGCTCAAGAGAGACGGAACACCGGGGAGCTGTTTTTT	NA	TRBV29-1	TRBJ2-2	many
CSGNRGDAEAFF	TGCAGCGGGAACAGGGGTGACGCTGAAGCTTTCTTT	TRBD1	TRBV29-1	TRBJ1-1	NA
CASSLGGDRYNEQFF	TGCGCCAGCAGCTTGGGGGGAGACCGGTACAATGAGCAGTTCTTC	NA	TRBV5-1	TRBJ2-1	many
CSVERTSGIAYNEQFF	TGCAGCGTTGAACGGACTAGCGGGATTGCCTACAATGAGCAGTTCTTC	TRBD2	TRBV29-1	TRBJ2-1	NA
CASSSGQGAREQYF	TGCGCCAGCAGCTCGGGACAGGGGGCGAGAGAGCAGTACTTC	TRBD1	TRBV5-1	TRBJ2-7	NA
CASSFTRDVSNEKLFF	TGCGCCAGCAGCTTTACTCGGGACGTCTCGAATGAAAAACTGTTTTTT	NA	TRBV5-1	TRBJ1-4	NA
CASSGQGGETQYF	TGTGCCAGCAGTGGACAGGGTGGGGAGACCCAGTACTTC	TRBD1	TRBV6-1	TRBJ2-5	few
CASSPAQLAGLPREQYF	TGTGCCAGCAGCCCCGCTCAGCTAGCGGGACTGCCAAGAGAGCAGTACTTC	TRBD2	TRBV7-2	TRBJ2-5	many
CASSPGHNNSPLHF	TGTGCCAGCAGCCCCGGTCACAATAATTCACCCCTCCACTTT	NA	TRBV7-9	TRBJ1-6	NA
CASSLIRGFTNEKLFF	TGTGCCAGCAGCCTTATTCGGGGGTTTACTAATGAAAAACTGTTTTTT	NA	TRBV6-1	TRBJ1-4	NA
CASSGGSNEQFF	TGTGCCAGCAGTGGCGGGAGCAATGAGCAGTTCTTC	TRBD2	TRBV2	TRBJ2-1	NA
CASSWRAGGIWQFF	TGTGCCAGCAGTTGGAGAGCGGGAGGGATTTGGCAGTTCTTC	TRBD2	TRBV27	TRBJ2-1	many
CASSWASGGTSYNEQFF	TGTGCCAGCAGTTGGGCTAGCGGGGGGACCAGCTACAATGAGCAGTTCTTC	TRBD2	TRBV12-3/TRBV12-4	TRBJ2-1	many
CASQDPDQPQHF	TGTGCCAGCCAGGACCCAGATCAGCCCCAGCATTTT	NA	TRBV6-2/TRBV6-3	TRBJ1-5	NA
CAWSTGWDQPQHF	TGTGCCTGGAGTACAGGGTGGGATCAGCCCCAGCATTTT	NA	TRBV30	TRBJ1-5	many
CVSREVPNTGELFF	TGCGTCAGCCGGGAGGTCCCGAACACCGGGGAGCTGTTTTTT	TRBD2	TRBV5-1	TRBJ2-2	NA
CASSDPLAGGGSGELFF	TGTGCCAGCAGTGACCCCTTGGCAGGGGGCGGGAGCGGGGAGCTGTTTTTT	NA	TRBV6-1	TRBJ2-2	many
CASANSDRAGNQPQHF	TGTGCCAGCGCCAATTCCGACAGGGCCGGCAATCAGCCCCAGCATTTT	TRBD1	TRBV2	TRBJ1-5	few
CASSLTYGQNYGYTF	TGTGCCAGCAGTTTGACGTATGGGCAAAACTATGGCTACACCTTC	NA	TRBV27	TRBJ1-2	many
CASRLLLSQPQHF	TGTGCCAGCAGGCTCCTCCTGAGTCAGCCCCAGCATTTT	NA	TRBV2	TRBJ1-5	many
CASSLDPQETQYF	TGTGCCAGCAGCTTAGATCCTCAAGAGACCCAGTACTTC	NA	TRBV11-2	TRBJ2-5	many
CASRETGSYNEQFF	TGCGCCAGCAGGGAAACAGGGTCCTACAATGAGCAGTTCTTC	NA	TRBV5-1	TRBJ2-1	many
CSARDFLMDSPLHF	TGCAGTGCTAGAGATTTTTTAATGGATTCACCCCTCCACTTT	NA	TRBV20-1	TRBJ1-6	many
CASSRPGEGGPIGSDTQYF	TGTGCCAGCAGTCGCCCCGGGGAGGGAGGGCCAATAGGATCAGATACGCAGTATTTT	TRBD2	TRBV5-6	TRBJ2-3	many
CASSLGGLAGGGEQFF	TGTGCCAGCAGTTTAGGCGGACTAGCGGGAGGTGGTGAGCAGTTCTTC	TRBD2	TRBV28	TRBJ2-1	NA
CASKIARGPYEQYF	TGTGCCAGCAAAATTGCCCGGGGCCCCTACGAGCAGTACTTC	NA	TRBV27	TRBJ2-7	NA
CATRTSGGEQFF	TGCGCCACCCGGACTAGCGGGGGTGAGCAGTTCTTC	TRBD2	TRBV10-2	TRBJ2-1	NA
CASARQGGSNQPQHF	TGTGCCAGCGCAAGACAGGGCGGCAGCAATCAGCCCCAGCATTTT	TRBD1	TRBV28	TRBJ1-5	many
CASSVGGLPSTDTQYF	TGTGCCAGCAGCGTGGGGGGACTGCCTAGCACAGATACGCAGTATTTT	NA	TRBV9	TRBJ2-3	NA
CASSHLGLARPGEQYF	TGTGCCAGCAGCCACCTGGGACTAGCGAGACCGGGGGAGCAGTACTTC	TRBD2	TRBV3-1	TRBJ2-7	many
CASSQRTGGAYNEQFF	TGTGCCAGCAGCCAACGGACAGGGGGCGCTTACAATGAGCAGTTCTTC	TRBD1	TRBV7-8	TRBJ2-1	many